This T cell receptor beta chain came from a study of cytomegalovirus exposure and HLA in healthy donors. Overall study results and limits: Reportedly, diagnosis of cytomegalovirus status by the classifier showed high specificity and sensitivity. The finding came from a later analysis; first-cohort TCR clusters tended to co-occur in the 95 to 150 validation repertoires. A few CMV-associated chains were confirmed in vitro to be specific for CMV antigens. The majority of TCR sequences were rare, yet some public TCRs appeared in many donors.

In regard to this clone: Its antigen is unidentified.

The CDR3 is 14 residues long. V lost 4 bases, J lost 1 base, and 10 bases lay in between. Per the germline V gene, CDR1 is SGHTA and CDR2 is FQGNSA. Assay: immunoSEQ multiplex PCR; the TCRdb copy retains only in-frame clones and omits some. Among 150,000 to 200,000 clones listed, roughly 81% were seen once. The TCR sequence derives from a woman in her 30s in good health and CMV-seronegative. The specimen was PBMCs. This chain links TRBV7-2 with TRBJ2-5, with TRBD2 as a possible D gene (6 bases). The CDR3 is CASSSGTPQETQYF. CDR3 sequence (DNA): TGTGCCAGCAGCTCCGGGACTCCCCAAGAGACCCAGTACTTC.